This T cell receptor (beta chain) stems from a study of T cell changes during pregnancy in multiple sclerosis. V was clipped by 5 bases and J by 2 bases, with 9 bases between them. Germline V lookup: CDR1 MDHEN, CDR2 SYDVKM. This CDR3 spans 13 amino acids. Clones were sequenced by immunoSEQ multiplex PCR, and TCRdb holds only the in-frame ones, with some missing. The sample includes around 68,000 clones, 75% to 95% of them seen just once. This receptor was identified in a female donor with multiple sclerosis, enrolled in a pregnancy study. This chain links TRBV28 with TRBJ2-5, with D perhaps matching TRBD1 (6 bases). The sample was CD4+ T cells from peripheral blood mononuclear cells, taken before pregnancy. The CDR3 is CASSGQGQETQYF. As DNA, the CDR3 is TGTGCCAGCAGTGGGCAGGGGCAAGAGACCCAGTACTTC.